This T cell receptor (beta chain) was recovered during a study of cytomegalovirus exposure and HLA in healthy donors. Findings and caveats of the study: Associated with cytomegalovirus, according to the listing, were 170 or so TCR beta chains. Usually a TCR sequence was rare, but some public TCRs were found in many donors. Subsequent analysis found a tendency for first-cohort TCR clusters to co-occur within the roughly 130 validation repertoires.

As to this clone: No antigen is known for it.

The CDR3 has 13 residues. The germline V gene encodes CDR1 SGHDN and CDR2 FVKESK. Trimming shortened V by 3 bases and J by 5 bases, and 10 bases separated the two germline ends. TCRdb's table, derived via immunoSEQ multiplex PCR, lists solely in-frame clones and lacks some. The sample carries 300,000 or so clones, over 75% recorded once. Sequencing was done on a sample of PBMCs. The receptor was derived from a man aged 25-45 years in good health and CMV-seronegative. V gene TRBV14 combines with J gene TRBJ1-1; D call uncertain. The CDR3 DNA follows: TGTGCCAGCAGCCAGTCGGGGAGTACTGAAGCTTTCTTT. Translating it yields CASSQSGSTEAFF. Drawing the rest from reference TRBV14 and TRBJ1-1, the complete variable domain is EAGVTQFPSHSVIEKGQTVTLRCDPISGHDNLYWYRRVMGKEIKFLLHFVKESKQDESGMPNNRFLAERTGGTYSTLKVQPAELEDSGVYFCASSQSGSTEAFFGQGTRLTVV.